These 8 T cell receptor beta chains came from one sample sequenced in a study of blood T cell repertoires in COVID-19. Assay: immunoSEQ multiplex PCR; the TCRdb copy retains only in-frame clones and omits some. This repertoire shows about 190,000 clones, around four fifths found once; its top ten account for 2.5% to 3.5%. The sequencing sample was made of peripheral blood. Source of these receptors: a man aged 50-59 years with active or convalescent COVID-19.

Concerning this clone: At one end the junction does not follow the germline gene, possibly because of a read error. V and J are TRBV3-1 (or the pseudogene TRBV3-2) and TRBJ2-1; 13 bases match TRBD2. This CDR3 region has 17 residues. In germline, CDR1 is LGHDT, CDR2 YNNKEL (reference sequence). The CDR3 reads CASSLRSGTSGANAQFF. The DNA of the CDR3 is TGTGCCAGCAGCCTCAGATCCGGGACTAGCGGGGCCAATGCGCAGTTCTTC.

This chain links TRBV6-2 or TRBV6-3 with TRBJ2-5, with TRBD2 matching over 11 bases. V shed 0 bases and J 3 bases; nucleotides not matched to a gene: 6. The CDR3 extends over 17 amino acids. Germline assignment: CDR1 MNHEY and CDR2 SVGEGT. In DNA form, the CDR3 reads TGTGCCAGCAGTTACTCAGGACTAGCGGGTTCTGAAGAGACCCAGTACTTC. Its translation: CASSYSGLAGSEETQYF.

The chain combines TRBV5-1 with TRBJ1-2; 9 positions match TRBD1. The CDR3 has 14 residues. V was clipped by 4 bases and J by 5 bases; unmatched bases: 6. From germline, CDR1 is SGHRS and CDR2 YFSETQ. CDR3 sequence reads: CASSPRDRVYGYTF. In nucleotides, the CDR3 is TGCGCCAGCAGCCCGAGGGACAGGGTATATGGCTACACCTTC.

The chain has TRBV5-1 and TRBJ1-2; 9 bases align to TRBD1. J lost 4 bases, V lost 2 bases, and 6 bases had no gene match. CDR1 SGHRS and CDR2 YFSETQ come from the germline V gene. This CDR3 has 15 residues. This CDR3 reads CASSLADRGGYGYTF. The CDR3, as DNA: TGCGCCAGCAGCTTAGCGGACAGGGGAGGCTATGGCTACACCTTC.

The V and J genes are TRBV6-6 and TRBJ2-7, with D maybe TRBD2 (7 bases). This CDR3 is 16 amino acids long. Germline-derived CDR1 and CDR2 are MNHNY and SVGAGI (reference sequence). V was clipped by 2 bases and J by 5 bases, with 19 bases between them. CDR3 nucleotides: TGTGCCAGCAGTTACCCCCCTAGGGGGAGGGCCGACGAGCAGTACTTC. The encoded protein is CASSYPPRGRADEQYF.

The CDR3 reads CAAGRGGYGYTF. DNA for the CDR3: TGTGCTGCGGGAAGGGGCGGTTATGGCTACACCTTC. This chain links TRBV3-1 (or the pseudogene TRBV3-2) with TRBJ1-2, with D possibly matching TRBD1 (5 bases). The CDR3 totals 12 residues. Per the germline V gene, CDR1 is LGHDT and CDR2 is YNNKEL (reference sequence).

V is TRBV10-3 and J is TRBJ2-7; possibly TRBD2 for D (6 bases). V was cut by 10 bases and J by 3 bases, with 19 bases left in between. The CDR3 is made up of 14 amino acids. Germline V CDR1 and CDR2: ENHRY, SYGVKD. The CDR3 nucleotides read TGTGCCACCCGGGCCCCAGGGACTTTCTACGAGCAGTACTTC. Its translation: CATRAPGTFYEQYF.

V and J are TRBV5-1 and TRBJ2-1; D might be TRBD2 (6 bases). The CDR3 consists of 13 residues. Germline loops: CDR1 SGHRS, CDR2 YFSETQ. V lost 4 bases to trimming and J lost 6 bases, with 11 bases between them. The CDR3 DNA reads as TGCGCCAGCAGCAGGGACTCCACCAATGAGCAGTTCTTC. Its translation: CASSRDSTNEQFF.